The next 13 T cell receptor beta chains were all read from a single sample in a study of cytomegalovirus exposure and HLA in healthy donors. The PCR used 60 Vbeta and 13 Jbeta primers. The repertoire was sequenced with immunoSEQ multiplex PCR; TCRdb's copy has only in-frame clones and lacks some. The sample lists 150,000 to 200,000 clones, around nine tenths occurring once. Material for sequencing was PBMCs. Source of these receptors: a woman under 30 in good health and CMV-seronegative.

The chain links TRBV2 to TRBJ1-5, with unresolved D. V shed 6 bases and J shed 3 bases, with 12 bases lying between them. The germline CDR1 and CDR2 sequences are SNHLY and FYNNEI. The CDR3 is 14 amino acids. For the CDR3, the DNA is TGTGCCAGCAGGAGGGATCTACTCAATCAGCCCCAGCATTTT. Protein product: CASRRDLLNQPQHF. The complete variable domain, with remaining parts taken from reference TRBV2 and TRBJ1-5, reads EPEVTQTPSHQVTQMGQEVILRCVPISNHLYFYWYRQILGQKVEFLVSFYNNEISEKSEIFDDQFSVERPDGSNFTLKIRSTKLEDSAMYFCASRRDLLNQPQHFGDGTRLSIL.

The chain has TRBV4-1 and TRBJ2-1, with a weak D call TRBD2 (6 bases). CDR1 MGHRA and CDR2 YSYEKL come from the germline V gene. CDR3 length: 15 amino acids. Trimming removed 0 bases from V and 7 bases from J, with 13 bases in between. CDR3 sequence reads: CASSQEGAGRNEQFF. The CDR3, as DNA: TGCGCCAGCAGCCAAGAAGGGGCTGGGAGGAATGAGCAGTTCTTC.

CDR3 protein: CASSLDRGTEAFF. CDR3 coding DNA: TGTGCCAGCTCTCTCGACAGGGGTACTGAAGCTTTCTTT. This chain joins TRBV18 and TRBJ1-1, with 8 bases aligning to TRBD1. Germline V gene lookup returns CDR1 KGHSH and CDR2 LQKENI. The CDR3 runs 13 residues. The V and J ends lost 6 bases and 5 bases, in that order; junction bases with no gene match: 5.

The chain combines TRBV7-3 with TRBJ2-7; D perhaps matches TRBD1 (6 bases). CDR3 length: 13 residues. Per germline, CDR1 SGHTA and CDR2 FQGTGA. V was clipped by 3 bases and J by 5 bases, with 11 bases between them. CDR3 bases: TGTGCCAGCAGCTTTCACAGGGACGACGAGCAGTACTTC. Translation gives CASSFHRDDEQYF.

The chain couples TRBV9 to TRBJ2-1, with 7 bases matching TRBD1. Germline V gene lookup returns CDR1 SGDLS and CDR2 YYNGEE. Trimming took 3 bases from V and 10 from J; bases not matched to a gene: 1. The CDR3 covers 11 residues. The CDR3 sequence is CASSATGEQFF. Here the CDR3 DNA reads TGTGCCAGCAGCGCGACAGGGGAGCAGTTCTTC.

The rearrangement uses TRBV6-1 and TRBJ2-5; D is uncertain. V shed 8 bases and J shed 5 bases, with 12 bases lying between them. CDR1 and CDR2 (germline): MNHNS, SASEGT. The CDR3 has 12 amino acids. The CDR3 loop reads CASARTGETQYF. The CDR3 DNA follows: TGTGCCAGCGCACGAACCGGGGAGACCCAGTACTTC.

The genes are TRBV9 and TRBJ1-4, with TRBD1 as a possible D gene (6 bases). The CDR3 loop spans 15 amino acids. Per the germline V gene, CDR1 is SGDLS and CDR2 is YYNGEE. With 3 bases removed from V and 5 bases from J, the gap between germline ends came to 14 bases. Written as DNA, the CDR3 is TGTGCCAGCAGCGCCGAGACAGGCCTAAATGAAAAACTGTTTTTT. This translates into CASSAETGLNEKLFF.

The chain has TRBV5-5 and TRBJ2-7; D unclear. This CDR3 has 11 residues. V gave up 3 bases and J gave up 3 bases, with 4 bases separating them. Looked up from germline, CDR1 is SGHKS and CDR2 is YYEKEE (reference sequence). The CDR3 region has the DNA TGTGCCAGCAGCTCCTACTACGAGCAGTACTTC. Its protein product is CASSSYYEQYF. Full variable domain (rest looked up from reference TRBV5-5 and TRBJ2-7): DAGVTQSPTHLIKTRGQQVTLRCSPISGHKSVSWYQQVLGQGPQFIFQYYEKEERGRGNFPDRFSARQFPNYSSELNVNALLLGDSALYLCASSSYYEQYFGPGTRLTVT.

The rearrangement joins TRBV6-6 to TRBJ2-1, with a tentative D call TRBD2 (6 bases). The V gene lost 0 bases and the J gene lost 6 bases, with 15 bases spanning the gap. The CDR3 extends over 16 amino acids. CDR1 is MNHNY, CDR2 SVGAGI, per germline (reference sequence). This CDR3 is CASSYSGGAKGNEQFF. The CDR3 bases are TGTGCCAGCAGTTACTCTGGCGGGGCCAAGGGCAATGAGCAGTTCTTC.

The chain employs TRBV11-1 and TRBJ2-7; D is uncertain. Trimming shortened V by 5 bases and J by 1 base, and 18 bases separated the two germline ends. This CDR3 contains 16 residues. The V gene's germline CDR1 is SGHAT and CDR2 FQDESV (reference sequence). CDR3 loop: CASSPLSASQSYEQYF. As DNA, the CDR3 is TGTGCCAGCAGCCCCTTGTCGGCTAGTCAGTCCTACGAGCAGTACTTC.

The chain employs TRBV2 and TRBJ2-2; the match to TRBD1 covers 9 bases. This CDR3 region has 15 residues. Germline V CDR1 and CDR2: SNHLY, FYNNEI. The junction had 4 bases not matched to a gene; V was cut back by 6 bases and J by 2 bases. The CDR3 protein is CASSWTGVNTGELFF. CDR3 nucleotide sequence: TGTGCCAGCAGCTGGACAGGGGTAAACACCGGGGAGCTGTTTTTT.

The chain couples TRBV2 to TRBJ2-2, with TRBD2 identical over 8 bases. Unmatched junction bases numbered 6, after V lost 8 bases and J lost 4 bases. Germline lookup yields CDR1 SNHLY and CDR2 FYNNEI. This CDR3 spans 14 amino acids. CDR3 protein: CASWAGGGTGELFF. The CDR3 nucleotides read TGTGCCAGCTGGGCGGGAGGCGGCACCGGGGAGCTGTTTTTT.

The chain uses TRBV18 and TRBJ1-1; a weak D match, TRBD1 (6 bases). Germline CDR1 is KGHSH and CDR2 is LQKENI. Between the trimmed V and J ends, which lost 4 bases and 2 bases, there was a span of 14 bases. CDR3 length: 15 amino acids. CDR3 loop: CASSRAGAVNTEAFF. CDR3 DNA sequence: TGTGCCAGCTCACGGGCAGGGGCGGTTAACACTGAAGCTTTCTTT.